Listed below are T cell receptor beta chains from one sample, sequenced in a study of cytomegalovirus exposure and HLA in healthy donors. TCRdb's table, derived via immunoSEQ multiplex PCR, lists solely in-frame clones and lacks some. Altogether 150,000 to 200,000 clones are present, 80% being singletons, with the ten largest covering around 1.9%. Sequencing was performed on PBMCs. The receptors originated from a woman under 40 in good health and CMV-seronegative. The CDR3 runs from the conserved cysteine through the conserved F or W. A D gene is named only where the DNA matches it firmly. Clone size is shown for a subset of rows, as once, few, many or a class of expanded clone.

NA	NA	TRBV7-7	TRBJ2-3	TGTGCTAGCAGCAAAGGGGTGATCACTAGCACAGATACGCAGTATTTT	CASSKGVITSTDTQYF
TRBD2	NA	TRBV5-1	TRBJ2-3	TGCGCCAGCAGAATCGGGGGGAGCACAGATACGCAGTATTTT	CASRIGGSTDTQYF
NA	NA	TRBV25-1	TRBJ1-1	TGTGCCAGCAGTGAACAGGGTTGGACTGAAGCTTTCTTT	CASSEQGWTEAFF
NA	NA	TRBV19	TRBJ2-3	TGTGCCAGTAGTGCGCCCGGGACACCTAGCACAGATACGCAGTATTTT	CASSAPGTPSTDTQYF
NA	NA	TRBV2	TRBJ2-7	TGTGCCAGCAGTGTGGACTCTTACGAGCAGTACTTC	CASSVDSYEQYF
TRBD2	few	TRBV6-1	TRBJ2-1	TGTGCCAGCAGTGCATTGACTAGCGGGGGGGAGCAGTTCTTC	CASSALTSGGEQFF
NA	NA	TRBV7-8	TRBJ1-1	TGTGCCAGCAGTCCTTCCGCAGTGGTGATGAACACTGAAGCTTTCTTT	CASSPSAVVMNTEAFF
NA	few	TRBV4-1	TRBJ2-7	TGCGCCAGCAGCCAAGAATTATCCCAGGGATCCTACGAGCAGTACTTC	CASSQELSQGSYEQYF
TRBD2	NA	TRBV5-4	TRBJ2-7	TGTGCCAGCAGCTTTGGACGGGGGGTGCGCGAGCAGTACTTC	CASSFGRGVREQYF
NA	NA	TRBV29-1	TRBJ2-7	TGCAGCGGCCAGGGATCCTACGAGCAGTACTTC	CSGQGSYEQYF
NA	NA	TRBV5-4	TRBJ2-5	TGTGCCAGCAGCTTGGCGCGGGGAAACCAAGAGACCCAGTACTTC	CASSLARGNQETQYF
NA	few	TRBV4-3	TRBJ1-4	TGCGCCAGCAGCCAAGATTGGCAGGGAGGAGAAAAACTGTTTTTT	CASSQDWQGGEKLFF
NA	NA	TRBV29-1	TRBJ1-2	TGCAGCGTTGCGCCAGGGAGGACCTATGGCTACACCTTC	CSVAPGRTYGYTF
TRBD1	NA	TRBV29-1	TRBJ2-6	TGCAGCGTTGAACTATATCCGGGACAGGGGAACTCTGGGGCCAACGTCCTGACTTTC	CSVELYPGQGNSGANVLTF
TRBD1	NA	TRBV5-4	TRBJ1-1	TGTGCCAGCAACCCACGGGACAGGGAAACATTGAACACTGAAGCTTTCTTT	CASNPRDRETLNTEAFF
NA	NA	TRBV6-5	TRBJ1-2	TGTGCCAGCAGTTACTCGAGAGTGAACTATGGCTACACCTTC	CASSYSRVNYGYTF
NA	NA	TRBV29-1	TRBJ1-1	TGCAGCGCCCGTGGGAGCGTATTTGAAGCTTTCTTT	CSARGSVFEAFF
TRBD1	few	TRBV19	TRBJ1-1	TGTGCCAGTAGTGGAGGGACAGGGATTCGGGCTTTCTTT	CASSGGTGIRAFF
TRBD2	once	TRBV14	TRBJ2-1	TGTGCCAGCAGCCACCTTACTAGCGGGGTCTACAATGAGCAGTTCTTC	CASSHLTSGVYNEQFF
NA	NA	TRBV9	TRBJ2-5	TGTGCCAGCAGCGTGGCAGGGCAAGAGACCCAGTACTTC	CASSVAGQETQYF
TRBD1	NA	TRBV2	TRBJ1-4	TGTGCCAGCAGCGGACAGGGGGCTGGGGAAAAACTGTTTTTT	CASSGQGAGEKLFF
TRBD1	NA	TRBV7-8	TRBJ1-1	TGTGCCAGCAGCTCCCGACAGGGGGACACTGAAGCTTTCTTT	CASSSRQGDTEAFF
NA	NA	TRBV7-9	TRBJ1-2	TGTGCCAGCAGCTCGCCGTGGGGGGGCTATGGCTACACCTTC	CASSSPWGGYGYTF
NA	NA	TRBV6-1	TRBJ1-2	TGTGCCAGCAGTGAACAGCGGGGGTTGGATGGCTACACCTTC	CASSEQRGLDGYTF
TRBD1	NA	TRBV2	TRBJ1-1	TGTGCCAGCATCGAAGGCGACAGGGGAAGTACTGAAGCTTTCTTT	CASIEGDRGSTEAFF
TRBD1	NA	TRBV4-3	TRBJ2-1	TGCGCCAGCAGCCAAGATATTTTTATGGGCGCCGACAGGGACAATGAGCAGTTCTTC	CASSQDIFMGADRDNEQFF
TRBD1	NA	TRBV10-2	TRBJ1-4	TGCGCCAGCAGTGACGACCCCAGGGGGAGGACAACTAATGAAAAACTGTTTTTT	CASSDDPRGRTTNEKLFF
NA	NA	TRBV4-3	TRBJ2-7	TGCGCCAGCAGCCAAGATCAGGTCTACGCCGCTAACGGCGTCTACGAGCAGTACTTC	CASSQDQVYAANGVYEQYF
TRBD1	NA	TRBV7-2	TRBJ1-2	TGTGCCAGCAGCTGGGACAGAACGATCTATGGCTACACCTTC	CASSWDRTIYGYTF
NA	NA	TRBV5-1	TRBJ2-7	TGCGCCAGCAGTAAGGGGGCCTACGAGCAGTACTTC	CASSKGAYEQYF
NA	NA	TRBV30	TRBJ1-2	TGTGCCTGGAGTGTACGGGGGGGATCTGCCTTTAACTATGGCTACACCTTC	CAWSVRGGSAFNYGYTF
NA	NA	TRBV6-4	TRBJ2-3	TGTGCCAGCAGTGATATTCCCGCGGGGTACGCAGATACGCAGTATTTT	CASSDIPAGYADTQYF
NA	once	TRBV18	TRBJ2-5	TGTGCCAGCTCAAGAAATTCCCTAGCGGAGACCCAGTACTTC	CASSRNSLAETQYF
TRBD2	NA	TRBV4-3	TRBJ2-1	TGCGCCAGCAGCCCCGGACTAGCGGGGTACAATGAGCAGTTCTTC	CASSPGLAGYNEQFF
TRBD1	NA	TRBV6-5	TRBJ1-2	TGTGCCAGCAGTCTTTCAGGGGGCAGCTATGGCTACACCTTC	CASSLSGGSYGYTF
TRBD1	NA	TRBV2	TRBJ2-5	TGTGCCAGCAGCTTTGACAGGGGGAGGGAGACCCAGTACTTC	CASSFDRGRETQYF
NA	NA	TRBV5-8	TRBJ2-7	TGTGCCAGCAGCTTAGAGAGTTACGAGCAGTACTTC	CASSLESYEQYF
NA	NA	TRBV10-2	TRBJ1-1	TGCGCCAGCAGTGAGACAATCACTGAAGCTTTCTTT	CASSETITEAFF
TRBD1	NA	TRBV2	TRBJ1-1	TGTGCCAGCAGTGTCCTACAGGGGGCCCCAGACCGTAAACCTGAAGCTTTCTTT	CASSVLQGAPDRKPEAFF
TRBD1	NA	TRBV30	TRBJ1-4	TGTGCCTGGAGTGGTCCAGGGGGCGTGAAGGAAAAACTGTTTTTT	CAWSGPGGVKEKLFF
TRBD1	NA	TRBV18	TRBJ1-5	TGTGCCAGCTCACCAACGACAGGGGGCGGGCAGCCCCAGCATTTT	CASSPTTGGGQPQHF
NA	once	TRBV7-8	TRBJ1-6	TGTGCCAGCAGCTTATCCAGGATTCGTGGTTCACCCCTCCACTTT	CASSLSRIRGSPLHF
TRBD2	NA	TRBV5-6	TRBJ2-5	TGTGCCAGCAATATTGGGGGGGGAGAGACCCAGTACTTC	CASNIGGGETQYF
TRBD1	NA	TRBV5-1	TRBJ1-1	TGCGCCAGCGCGGACAGGGATGTCGCTTTCTTT	CASADRDVAFF
TRBD1	NA	TRBV6-1	TRBJ1-2	TGTGCCAGCAGTGAATGGAGACAGGGCACGCACTATGGCTACACCTTC	CASSEWRQGTHYGYTF
TRBD1	NA	TRBV10-3	TRBJ1-2	TGTGCCATCAGTGAGTCCCGGACAGGGTCCAAAGGCGACTATGGCTACACCTTC	CAISESRTGSKGDYGYTF
NA	NA	TRBV29-1	TRBJ2-5	TGCAGCGTTGAAGGTGGGGGGAAAGAAGAGACCCAGTACTTC	CSVEGGGKEETQYF
TRBD2	NA	TRBV13	TRBJ2-1	TGTGCCAGCAGCTTAGACCTCTCCGCGGGGGGGCTCAATGAGCAGTTCTTC	CASSLDLSAGGLNEQFF
NA	NA	TRBV7-6	TRBJ1-1	TGTGCCAGCAGCTTCACAGGGATCACTGAAGCTTTCTTT	CASSFTGITEAFF
NA	NA	TRBV6-5	TRBJ1-2	TGTGCCAGCAGTTACTTAGGGGTTGATGGCCACACCTTC	CASSYLGVDGHTF
TRBD1	once	TRBV30	TRBJ2-7	TGTGCCTGGAGTTACAGGGGATTGACCGAGCAGTACTTC	CAWSYRGLTEQYF